Each of the 27 T cell receptor beta chains below was sequenced from the same sample in a study of blood T cell repertoires in COVID-19. Generated by immunoSEQ multiplex PCR, the TCRdb table keeps only in-frame clones and is missing some. The table shows 200,000 to 300,000 clones, with around nine tenths occurring only once. The specimen was PBMCs or T cells enriched from blood (not recorded which). These receptors originate from a woman aged 18-30 years who had recovered from COVID-19.

The rearrangement links TRBV19 to TRBJ1-5; possible D gene TRBD1, 5 bases. V was clipped by 3 bases and J by 9 bases, with 27 bases between them. This CDR3 is built from 18 residues. The germline gives CDR1 LNHDA, CDR2 SQIVND (reference sequence). As DNA, the CDR3 is TGTGCCAGTAGTATTCTCCTATACACTTCCGGCAGGGTGCGGCCCCAGCATTTT. This encodes CASSILLYTSGRVRPQHF. Based on the CDR3 plus reference TRBV19 and TRBJ1-5, the full variable domain is DGGITQSPKYLFRKEGQNVTLSCEQNLNHDAMYWYRQDPGQGLRLIYYSQIVNDFQKGDIAEGYSVSREKKESFPLTVTSAQKNPTAFYLCASSILLYTSGRVRPQHFGDGTRLSIL.

The genes are TRBV9 and TRBJ2-2; weak D call: TRBD2 (5 bases). V was clipped by 1 base and J by 1 base, with 14 bases between them. Germline loops: CDR1 SGDLS, CDR2 YYNGEE. There are 17 residues in the CDR3. The CDR3 reads CASSVNRDTENTGELFF. In DNA form, the CDR3 reads TGTGCCAGCAGCGTAAACCGGGATACCGAGAACACCGGGGAGCTGTTTTTT.

The rearrangement links TRBV2 to TRBJ1-5; perhaps TRBD1 as D (5 bases). V was trimmed by 7 bases and J by 5 bases, leaving 15 bases between them. Germline CDR1 SNHLY, CDR2 FYNNEI. The CDR3 has 14 residues. DNA for the CDR3: TGTGCCAGCAAGGGACTGGCGAGGGATCAGCCCCAGCATTTT. Residues: CASKGLARDQPQHF.

The V call is TRBV12-3 or TRBV12-4, the J call TRBJ1-3, with a tentative D call TRBD1 (5 bases). CDR3 length equals 13 residues. V gave up 5 bases and J gave up 3 bases, with 8 bases separating them. Written as DNA, the CDR3 is TGTGCCAGCAGTATGCAGGGTGGAAACACCATATATTTT. Translated, it gives CASSMQGGNTIYF.

The chain carries TRBV28 and TRBJ2-3, with D possibly matching TRBD2 (6 bases). Trimming pared 6 bases from V and 5 bases from J, leaving 18 bases between. The CDR3 is made up of 15 amino acids. The germline CDR1 and CDR2 sequences are MDHEN and SYDVKM. CDR3 bases: TGTGCCAGCAGGCGGGACCTGGGGTGGGTAGATACGCAGTATTTT. Protein product: CASRRDLGWVDTQYF.

This clone was seen only a few times. CDR3 nucleotide sequence: TGTGCCACACAGGGTTCAAGCACTGAAGCTTTCTTT. This sequence encodes CATQGSSTEAFF. The J gene is TRBJ1-1, the V gene TRBV28; a possible D gene is TRBD1 (6 bases). Germline CDR1 and CDR2: MDHEN and SYDVKM. The length of the CDR3 is 12 residues. V lost 10 bases and J lost 4, with 13 bases in between. The full variable domain, with the rest looked up from reference TRBV28 and TRBJ1-1, is DVKVTQSSRYLVKRTGEKVFLECVQDMDHENMFWYRQDPGLGLRLIYFSYDVKMKEKGDIPEGYSVSREKKERFSLILESASTNQTSMYLCATQGSSTEAFFGQGTRLTVV.

The chain is built from TRBV24-1 and TRBJ2-1; the match to TRBD2 covers 8 bases. V gave up 3 bases and J gave up 10 bases; unmatched junction bases: 19. Germline CDR1 is KGHDR and CDR2 is SFDVKD. This CDR3 has 18 amino acids. The CDR3 DNA follows: TGTGCCACCAGTGATCCACTACCGGGACTAGTACTTCGGTGGGAGCAGTTCTTC. Translation gives CATSDPLPGLVLRWEQFF.

This chain uses TRBV27 with TRBJ2-1, with TRBD1 matching 9 bases. CDR1 and CDR2 from the germline V gene are MNHEY and SMNVEV (reference sequence). The V and J ends lost 4 bases and 7 bases, in that order; junction bases with no gene match: 11. The CDR3 sequence is 16 residues long. In DNA form, the CDR3 reads TGTGCCAGCAGTTCCCCCGGACCGGGACAGGGAAATGAGCAGTTCTTC. It encodes CASSSPGPGQGNEQFF.

The count of this clone is one. CDR3 in DNA: TGTGCCAGTAGTCCTGGGGGGGGGCCGGGGAACACTGAAGCTTTCTTT. This gives the protein CASSPGGGPGNTEAFF. J is TRBJ1-1 and V is TRBV19; D possibly corresponds to TRBD1 (6 bases). From germline, CDR1 is LNHDA and CDR2 SQIVND (reference sequence). The V end was cut by 5 bases, the J end by 1 base, with 17 bases between. The CDR3 has 16 residues.

The chain has TRBV24-1 and TRBJ2-5; D is undetermined. The germline V gene encodes CDR1 KGHDR and CDR2 SFDVKD. Trimming cost V 4 bases and J 1 base, with 15 bases left between them. There are 16 residues in the CDR3. CDR3 nucleotide sequence: TGTGCCACCAGTGAAACCTTCCCGGTTGCCCAAGAGACCCAGTACTTC. Translated: CATSETFPVAQETQYF.

The chain combines TRBV10-3 with TRBJ1-5; the match to TRBD1 covers 9 bases. Germline V lookup: CDR1 ENHRY, CDR2 SYGVKD. The CDR3 runs 13 residues. Trimming removed 10 bases from V and 1 base from J; junction bases left unmatched: 2. This chain's CDR3 is CATGQGSNQPQHF. DNA for the CDR3: TGTGCCACAGGACAGGGGAGCAATCAGCCCCAGCATTTT.

The chain links TRBV2 to TRBJ2-2, with 7 positions matching TRBD2. CDR1 is SNHLY and CDR2 is FYNNEI in the germline V gene. J lost 5 bases, V lost 4 bases, and 1 base had no gene match. CDR3 size: 13 residues. CDR3 protein: CASSGLATGELFF. The DNA for the CDR3 is TGTGCCAGCAGTGGACTAGCTACCGGGGAGCTGTTTTTT. Based on the CDR3 plus reference TRBV2 and TRBJ2-2, the full variable domain is EPEVTQTPSHQVTQMGQEVILRCVPISNHLYFYWYRQILGQKVEFLVSFYNNEISEKSEIFDDQFSVERPDGSNFTLKIRSTKLEDSAMYFCASSGLATGELFFGEGSRLTVL.

The genes are TRBV27 and TRBJ2-2; 12 bases agree with TRBD2. This CDR3 comprises 16 residues. Trimming at V came to 4 bases and at J to 6 bases, leaving 6 bases not matched to a gene. The germline gives CDR1 MNHEY, CDR2 SMNVEV (reference sequence). The CDR3 loop is CASSSPSGRAAGELFF. In nucleotides, the CDR3 is TGTGCCAGCAGTTCCCCTAGCGGGAGGGCCGCCGGGGAGCTGTTTTTT.

This chain links TRBV28 with TRBJ2-7, with 8 bases lining up with TRBD1. The CDR3 is 14 residues long. Trimming at V came to 6 bases and at J to 2 bases, leaving 6 bases not matched to a gene. Looked up from germline, CDR1 is MDHEN and CDR2 is SYDVKM. The CDR3 reads CASRPAGQAYEQYF. The CDR3, as DNA: TGTGCCAGCAGACCCGCGGGACAGGCCTACGAGCAGTACTTC.

This clone was seen a handful of times. The chain is built from TRBV28 and TRBJ2-7, with D possibly being TRBD1 (5 bases). This CDR3 region has 13 residues. V shed 4 bases and J shed 5 bases, with 12 bases lying between them. Germline V gene data show CDR1 as MDHEN and CDR2 as SYDVKM. The CDR3 loop reads CASSYGARNEQYF. CDR3 in DNA: TGTGCCAGCAGTTATGGGGCGCGGAACGAGCAGTACTTC.

The rearrangement links TRBV4-1 to TRBJ1-2; TRBD1 might be the D (6 bases). Germline values: CDR1 MGHRA, CDR2 YSYEKL. V was cut by 0 bases and J by 2 bases, with 10 bases left in between. The CDR3 sequence is 15 residues long. The chain's CDR3 is CASSQERTANYGYTF. CDR3 nucleotides: TGCGCCAGCAGCCAAGAAAGGACAGCCAACTATGGCTACACCTTC.

The chain links TRBV5-4 to TRBJ2-5, with 11 bases that match TRBD2. Germline V gene lookup returns CDR1 SGHNT and CDR2 YYREEE (reference sequence). The ends lost 4 bases at V and 0 bases at J; junction bases unmatched: 5. This CDR3 is built from 16 residues. The CDR3 region is CASSRTSGGYQETQYF. Here the CDR3 DNA reads TGTGCCAGCAGCAGAACTAGCGGGGGCTACCAAGAGACCCAGTACTTC.

This clone occurred once. The chain carries TRBV30 and TRBJ1-5; 7 bases agree with TRBD1. CDR1 is GTSNPN, CDR2 SVGIG, per germline (reference sequence). J lost 4 bases, V lost 0 bases, and 6 bases had no gene match. CDR3 length: 15 residues. The CDR3 region is CAWSVGTALNQPQHF. In nucleotides, the CDR3 is TGTGCCTGGAGTGTCGGGACAGCCTTGAATCAGCCCCAGCATTTT.

The chain recombines TRBV13 with TRBJ1-2; 9 positions match TRBD1. Germline V gives CDR1 PRHDT, CDR2 FYEKMQ (reference sequence). The V segment lost 5 bases and the J segment 8 bases; nucleotides outside the gene matches: 9. The CDR3 length is 14 residues. This CDR3 is CASSKIQGAEGYTF. The CDR3 bases are TGTGCCAGCAGCAAAATACAGGGGGCGGAGGGCTACACCTTC.

A single count supports this clone. The chain combines TRBV4-3 with TRBJ2-5, with D possibly being TRBD1 (5 bases). V lost 2 bases and J 6 bases, leaving 25 bases between the germline ends. Germline V gene data show CDR1 as LGHNA and CDR2 as YSLEER. The CDR3 extends over 18 amino acids. The CDR3 here is CASSQFLALGQGGQTQYF. The CDR3 DNA reads TGCGCCAGCAGCCAATTCCTCGCCCTTGGGCAGGGTGGCCAGACCCAGTACTTC.

This chain uses TRBV29-1 with TRBJ1-2; D may be TRBD1 (6 bases). The CDR3 length is 13 residues. V was trimmed by 0 bases and J by 4 bases, leaving 9 bases between them. From germline, CDR1 is SQVTM and CDR2 ANQGSEA. The CDR3 coding sequence is TGCAGCGTTGAAGACGGGACAAGCTATGGCTACACCTTC. Protein product: CSVEDGTSYGYTF.

This clone showed up just once. The chain recombines TRBV2 with TRBJ1-2; 7 nucleotides align to TRBD1. This CDR3 is 16 amino acids long. CDR1 and CDR2 from the germline V gene are SNHLY and FYNNEI. The J segment lost 8 bases and the V segment lost 4 bases, leaving 16 bases of the junction unmatched. The CDR3 protein is CASSGSGTVLKGGYTF. The CDR3 nucleotides read TGTGCCAGCAGTGGCTCCGGGACAGTTCTGAAGGGAGGCTACACCTTC. Full variable domain (remainder filled in from reference TRBV2 and TRBJ1-2): EPEVTQTPSHQVTQMGQEVILRCVPISNHLYFYWYRQILGQKVEFLVSFYNNEISEKSEIFDDQFSVERPDGSNFTLKIRSTKLEDSAMYFCASSGSGTVLKGGYTFGSGTRLTVV.

This chain links TRBV28 with TRBJ1-2; 7 positions agree with TRBD1. With V trimmed by 4 bases and J by 6 bases, 5 bases remained unmatched. Germline V gene lookup returns CDR1 MDHEN and CDR2 SYDVKM. The CDR3 is 13 residues long. Here the CDR3 DNA reads TGTGCCAGCAGTTCGGACAGGTGGGATGGCTACACCTTC. Translation gives CASSSDRWDGYTF.

This sequence joins TRBV20-1 and TRBJ1-2, with 9 nucleotides matching TRBD1. Looked up from germline, CDR1 is DFQATT and CDR2 is SNEGSKA (reference sequence). The CDR3 consists of 11 residues. The CDR3 reads CSAQGADGYTF. As DNA, the CDR3 is TGCAGCGCACAGGGGGCTGATGGCTACACCTTC.

This chain links TRBV11-2 with TRBJ1-4, with 9 bases identical to TRBD1. Unmatched junction bases numbered 11, after V lost 0 bases and J lost 0 bases. Germline lookup yields CDR1 SGHAT and CDR2 FQNNGV. The CDR3 is 20 amino acids. This CDR3 is CASSLDGTGFYNATNEKLFF. DNA of the CDR3: TGTGCCAGCAGCTTAGATGGGACAGGGTTCTACAACGCAACTAATGAAAAACTGTTTTTT.

The table lists this clone with a few counts. The genes are TRBV12-3 or TRBV12-4 and TRBJ1-1; D uncertain. The CDR3 covers 13 residues. V gave up 3 bases and J gave up 2 bases, with 7 bases separating them. DNA of the CDR3: TGTGCCAGCAGTTTTTTCAGTAACACTGAAGCTTTCTTT. Protein: CASSFFSNTEAFF.

The rearrangement uses TRBV7-2 and TRBJ2-7; 8 nucleotides agree with TRBD2. Germline loops: CDR1 SGHTA, CDR2 FQGNSA. The CDR3 covers 15 residues. J lost 3 bases, V lost 3 bases, and 7 bases had no gene match. This CDR3 reads CASSFVTGGVYEQYF. The CDR3 region has the DNA TGTGCCAGCAGCTTTGTAACGGGGGGGGTCTACGAGCAGTACTTC.